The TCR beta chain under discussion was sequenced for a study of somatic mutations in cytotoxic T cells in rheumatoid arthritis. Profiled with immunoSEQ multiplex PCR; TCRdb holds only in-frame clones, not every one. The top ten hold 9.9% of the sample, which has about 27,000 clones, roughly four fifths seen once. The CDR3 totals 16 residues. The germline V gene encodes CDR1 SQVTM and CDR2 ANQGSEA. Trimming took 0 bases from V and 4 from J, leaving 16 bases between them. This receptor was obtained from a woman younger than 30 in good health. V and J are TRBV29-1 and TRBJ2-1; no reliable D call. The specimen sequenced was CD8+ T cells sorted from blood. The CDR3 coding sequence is TGCAGCGTTGAAGATGGTGCAGGTCTATCTTACAATGAGCAGTTCTTC. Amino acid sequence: CSVEDGAGLSYNEQFF.